The 11 T cell receptor beta chains presented below share a single source sample, sequenced in a study of OX40 agonist ivuxolimab in advanced cancers. Libraries were prepared by immunoSEQ multiplex PCR; TCRdb keeps only in-frame clonotypes and omits some of them. The sample holds 30,000 to 45,000 clones, 92% seen once. Sequenced material: CD4+ or CD8+ T cells sorted from blood, taken in a trial of the OX40 agonist ivuxolimab. These receptors all come from an adult with an advanced solid tumor such as melanoma, head and neck, liver or kidney cancer.

The chain links TRBV30 to TRBJ2-7; D gene unclear. Between the trimmed V and J ends, which lost 0 bases and 2 bases, there was a span of 8 bases. The CDR3 is 13 residues long. CDR1 is GTSNPN and CDR2 is SVGIG in the germline V gene (reference sequence). CDR3 residues: CAWSVGNTYEQYF. In nucleotides, the CDR3 is TGTGCCTGGAGTGTAGGCAACACCTACGAGCAGTACTTC.

This clone was seen only once. The V and J genes are TRBV19 and TRBJ2-6; D call uncertain. V lost 10 bases, J lost 1 base, and 5 bases lay in between. CDR1 and CDR2 (germline): LNHDA, SQIVND (reference sequence). The CDR3 is made up of 12 amino acids. Written as DNA, the CDR3 is TGTGCCACCCAATCTGGGGCCAACGTCCTGACTTTC. This sequence encodes CATQSGANVLTF.

This clone was detected once. CDR3 bases: TGTGCCAGTAGTTCGGACAGATATAATTCACCCCTCCACTTT. Protein product: CASSSDRYNSPLHF. The chain combines TRBV19 with TRBJ1-6, with D perhaps TRBD1 (6 bases). The V end was cut by 5 bases, the J end by 4 bases, with 9 bases between. The CDR3 covers 14 residues. Germline V gene lookup returns CDR1 LNHDA and CDR2 SQIVND (reference sequence). The full variable domain, in which reference TRBV19 and TRBJ1-6 provide the parts outside the CDR3, is DGGITQSPKYLFRKEGQNVTLSCEQNLNHDAMYWYRQDPGQGLRLIYYSQIVNDFQKGDIAEGYSVSREKKESFPLTVTSAQKNPTAFYLCASSSDRYNSPLHFGNGTRLTVT.

The chain employs TRBV6-5 and TRBJ2-2; D not certain. Trimming removed 6 bases at V and 6 bases at J, with 14 bases between. The CDR3 runs to 14 residues. CDR1 is MNHEY, CDR2 SVGAGI, per germline. CDR3 nucleotides: TGTGCCAGCAGCCCATTCTCCGCGGCCGGGGAGCTGTTTTTT. Amino acid sequence: CASSPFSAAGELFF.

V usage is TRBV7-6 and J usage is TRBJ1-5; D not resolved. CDR3 size: 13 residues. Germline CDR1 SGHVS, CDR2 FNYEAQ. Trimming removed 3 bases at V and 2 bases at J, with 5 bases between. CDR3 loop: CASSFGRNQPQHF. The CDR3 DNA sequence: TGTGCCAGCAGCTTCGGGCGCAATCAGCCCCAGCATTTT.

The chain combines TRBV5-6 with TRBJ2-5; D is perhaps TRBD2 (6 bases). V lost 2 bases, J lost 4 bases, and 9 bases lay in between. Germline CDR1 and CDR2: SGHDT and YYEEEE. This CDR3 has 13 amino acids. CDR3 loop: CASSFDGGETQYF. As DNA, the CDR3 is TGTGCCAGCAGCTTCGACGGGGGAGAGACCCAGTACTTC.

The chain links TRBV28 to TRBJ2-3; either TRBD1 or TRBD2 may supply D (5 bases each). Germline-derived CDR1 and CDR2 are MDHEN and SYDVKM. Trimming shortened V by 6 bases and J by 0 bases, and 13 bases separated the two germline ends. The CDR3 is 15 residues long. The CDR3 spells CASSAGTGSTDTQYF. The CDR3 bases are TGTGCCAGCAGCGCCGGGACGGGGAGCACAGATACGCAGTATTTT.

V gene TRBV28 combines with J gene TRBJ2-3, with TRBD1 matching 10 bases. CDR3 length: 16 residues. The J segment lost 1 base and the V segment lost 6 bases, leaving 7 bases of the junction unmatched. Germline V gene sequence: CDR1 MDHEN, CDR2 SYDVKM. CDR3 loop: CASSRTGGRRTDTQYF. For the CDR3, the DNA is TGTGCCAGCAGCCGGACAGGGGGACGGCGCACAGATACGCAGTATTTT.

The V and J genes are TRBV9 and TRBJ1-1; TRBD1 matches at 7 bases. Germline assignment: CDR1 SGDLS and CDR2 YYNGEE. The CDR3 contains 17 residues. The trim removed 0 bases at V and 0 bases at J, leaving 8 bases unmatched. The CDR3 is CASSVAPYRGMNTEAFF. In nucleotides, the CDR3 is TGTGCCAGCAGCGTAGCCCCTTACAGGGGAATGAACACTGAAGCTTTCTTT.

The chain has TRBV4-1 and TRBJ2-3; 15 bases map to TRBD2. The CDR3 runs 19 residues. The germline V gene has CDR1 MGHRA and CDR2 YSYEKL. J was trimmed by 0 bases and V by 0 bases; bases with no gene match: 4. In DNA form, the CDR3 reads TGCGCCAGCAGCCAAGATGGACTAGCGGGAGGGGTTAGCACAGATACGCAGTATTTT. Amino acid sequence: CASSQDGLAGGVSTDTQYF.

The chain combines TRBV19 with TRBJ2-7; D remains unclear. Germline CDR1 reads LNHDA; CDR2 reads SQIVND (reference sequence). Trimming pared 3 bases from V and 1 base from J, leaving 7 bases between. The CDR3 has 13 amino acids. The CDR3: CASSITDSYEQYF. The CDR3, as DNA: TGTGCCAGTAGTATTACCGATTCCTACGAGCAGTACTTC.